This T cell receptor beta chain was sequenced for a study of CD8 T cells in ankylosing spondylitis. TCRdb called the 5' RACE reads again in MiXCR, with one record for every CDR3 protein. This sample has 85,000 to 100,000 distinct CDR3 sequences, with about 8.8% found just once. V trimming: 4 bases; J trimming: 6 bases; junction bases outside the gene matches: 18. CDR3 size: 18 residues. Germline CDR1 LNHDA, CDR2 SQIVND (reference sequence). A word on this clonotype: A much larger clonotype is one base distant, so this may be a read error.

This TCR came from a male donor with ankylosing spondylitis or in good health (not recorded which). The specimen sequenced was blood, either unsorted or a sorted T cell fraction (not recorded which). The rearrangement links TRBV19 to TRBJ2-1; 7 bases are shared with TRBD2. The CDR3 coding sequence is TGTGCCAGTAGTACTTCAGGACTAGTGGGATCAGCTGGCAATGAGCAGTTCTTC. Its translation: CASSTSGLVGSAGNEQFF.